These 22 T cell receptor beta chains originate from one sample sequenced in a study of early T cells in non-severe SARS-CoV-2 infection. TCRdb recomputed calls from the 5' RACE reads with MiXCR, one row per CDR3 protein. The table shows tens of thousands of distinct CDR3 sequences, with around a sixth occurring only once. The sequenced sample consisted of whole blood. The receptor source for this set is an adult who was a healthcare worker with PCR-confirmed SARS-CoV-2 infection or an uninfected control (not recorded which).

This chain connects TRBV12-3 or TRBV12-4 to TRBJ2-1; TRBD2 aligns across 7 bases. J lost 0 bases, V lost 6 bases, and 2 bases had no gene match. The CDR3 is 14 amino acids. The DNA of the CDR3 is TGTGCCAGCAGCGGGGGGTTCTCCTACAATGAGCAGTTCTTC. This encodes CASSGGFSYNEQFF.

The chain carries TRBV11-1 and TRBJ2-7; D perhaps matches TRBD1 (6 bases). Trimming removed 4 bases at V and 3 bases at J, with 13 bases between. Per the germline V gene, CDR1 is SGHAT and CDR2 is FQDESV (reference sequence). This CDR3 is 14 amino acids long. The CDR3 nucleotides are TGTGCCAGCAGCTACCGGACAGCCCTCTACGAGCAGTACTTC. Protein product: CASSYRTALYEQYF.

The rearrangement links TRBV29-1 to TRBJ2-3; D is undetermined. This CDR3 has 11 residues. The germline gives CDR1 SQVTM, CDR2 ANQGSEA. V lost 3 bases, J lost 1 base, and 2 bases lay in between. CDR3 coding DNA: TGCAGCGTTGAGGGCACAGATACGCAGTATTTT. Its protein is CSVEGTDTQYF.

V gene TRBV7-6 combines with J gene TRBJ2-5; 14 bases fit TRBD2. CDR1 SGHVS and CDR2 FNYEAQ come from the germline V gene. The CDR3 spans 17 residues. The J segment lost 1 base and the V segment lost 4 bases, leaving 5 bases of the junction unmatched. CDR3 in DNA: TGTGCCAGCAGCTCCCCGACTAGCGGGGGGGCCCAAGAGACCCAGTACTTC. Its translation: CASSSPTSGGAQETQYF.

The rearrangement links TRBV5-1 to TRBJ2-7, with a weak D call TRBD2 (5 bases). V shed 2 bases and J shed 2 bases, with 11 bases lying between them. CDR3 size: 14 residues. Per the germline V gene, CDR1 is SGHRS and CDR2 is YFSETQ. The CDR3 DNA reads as TGCGCCAGCAGCTTAGGACTGGGAACCTACGAGCAGTACTTC. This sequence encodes CASSLGLGTYEQYF. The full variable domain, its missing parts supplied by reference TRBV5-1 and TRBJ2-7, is KAGVTQTPRYLIKTRGQQVTLSCSPISGHRSVSWYQQTPGQGLQFLFEYFSETQRNKGNFPGRFSGRQFSNSRSEMNVSTLELGDSALYLCASSLGLGTYEQYFGPGTRLTVT.

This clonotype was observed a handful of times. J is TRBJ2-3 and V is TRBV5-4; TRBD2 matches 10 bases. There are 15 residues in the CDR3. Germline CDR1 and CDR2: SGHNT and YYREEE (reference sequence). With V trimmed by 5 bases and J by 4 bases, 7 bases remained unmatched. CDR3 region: CASSEAGGPADTQYF. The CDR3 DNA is TGTGCCAGCAGTGAAGCGGGAGGGCCAGCAGATACGCAGTATTTT.

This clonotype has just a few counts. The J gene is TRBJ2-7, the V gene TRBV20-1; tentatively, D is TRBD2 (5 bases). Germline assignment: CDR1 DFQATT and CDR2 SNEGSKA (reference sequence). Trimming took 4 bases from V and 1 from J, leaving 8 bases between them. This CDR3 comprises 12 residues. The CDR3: CSATRDSYEQYF. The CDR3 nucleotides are TGCAGTGCTACGAGGGATTCCTACGAGCAGTACTTC.

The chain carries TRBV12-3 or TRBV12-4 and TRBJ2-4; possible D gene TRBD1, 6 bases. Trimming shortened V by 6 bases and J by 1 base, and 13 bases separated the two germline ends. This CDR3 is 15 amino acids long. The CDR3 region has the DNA TGTGCCAGCAGGCTACAGGGAACTGCCAAAAACATTCAGTACTTC. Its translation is CASRLQGTAKNIQYF.

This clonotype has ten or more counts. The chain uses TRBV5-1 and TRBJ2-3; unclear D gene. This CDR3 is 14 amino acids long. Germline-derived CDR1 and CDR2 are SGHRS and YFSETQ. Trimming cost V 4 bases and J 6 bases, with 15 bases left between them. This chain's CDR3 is CASSPGTGRDTQYF. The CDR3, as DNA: TGCGCCAGCAGCCCCGGCACCGGGCGGGATACGCAGTATTTT.

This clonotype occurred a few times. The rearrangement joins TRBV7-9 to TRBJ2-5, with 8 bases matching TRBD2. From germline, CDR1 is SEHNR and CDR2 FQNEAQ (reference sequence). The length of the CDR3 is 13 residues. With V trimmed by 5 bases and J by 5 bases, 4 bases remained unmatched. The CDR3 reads CASSHPGGETQYF. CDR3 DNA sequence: TGTGCCAGCAGCCACCCGGGGGGGGAGACCCAGTACTTC.

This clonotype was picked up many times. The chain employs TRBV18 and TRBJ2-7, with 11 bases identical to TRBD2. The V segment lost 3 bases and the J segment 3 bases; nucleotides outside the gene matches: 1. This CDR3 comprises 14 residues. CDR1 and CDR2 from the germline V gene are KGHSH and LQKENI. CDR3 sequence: CASSPSGGDYEQYF. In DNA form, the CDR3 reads TGTGCCAGCTCACCTAGCGGGGGGGACTACGAGCAGTACTTC.

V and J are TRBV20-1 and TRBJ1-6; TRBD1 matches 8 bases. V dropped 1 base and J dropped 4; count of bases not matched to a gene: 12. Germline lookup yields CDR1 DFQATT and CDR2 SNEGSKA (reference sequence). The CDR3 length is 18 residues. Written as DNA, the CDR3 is TGCAGTGCTAGAGGCCTCGACAGGGGAACGTTATATAATTCACCCCTCCACTTT. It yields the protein CSARGLDRGTLYNSPLHF.

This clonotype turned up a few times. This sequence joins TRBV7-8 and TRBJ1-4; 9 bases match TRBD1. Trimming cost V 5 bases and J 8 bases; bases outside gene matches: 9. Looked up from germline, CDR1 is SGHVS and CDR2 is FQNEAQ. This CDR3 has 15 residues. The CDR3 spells CASSSLGQGGEKLFF. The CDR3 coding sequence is TGTGCCAGCAGCAGCTTGGGACAGGGAGGGGAAAAACTGTTTTTT.

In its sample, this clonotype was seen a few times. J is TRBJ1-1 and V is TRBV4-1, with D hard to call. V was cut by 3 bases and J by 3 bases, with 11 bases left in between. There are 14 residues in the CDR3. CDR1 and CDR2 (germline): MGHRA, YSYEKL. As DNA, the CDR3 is TGCGCCAGCAGCCAGGTGGGAGTTTACACTGAAGCTTTCTTT. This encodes CASSQVGVYTEAFF.

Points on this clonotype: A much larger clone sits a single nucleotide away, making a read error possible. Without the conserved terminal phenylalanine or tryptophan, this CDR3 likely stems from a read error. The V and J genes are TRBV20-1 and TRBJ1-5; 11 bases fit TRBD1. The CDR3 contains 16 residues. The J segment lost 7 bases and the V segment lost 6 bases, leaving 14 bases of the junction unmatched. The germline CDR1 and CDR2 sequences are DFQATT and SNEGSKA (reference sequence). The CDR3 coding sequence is TGCAGTGCCCTAGGACAGGGGGCGAGGAGGGGACAGCCCCAGCATTTG. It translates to CSALGQGARRGQPQHL.

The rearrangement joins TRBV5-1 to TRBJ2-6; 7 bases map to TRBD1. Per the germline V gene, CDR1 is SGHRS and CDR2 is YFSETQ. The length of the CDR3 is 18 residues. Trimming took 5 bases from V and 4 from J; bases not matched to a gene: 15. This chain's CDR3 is CASRPEWRQGTGANVLTF. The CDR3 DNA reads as TGCGCCAGCAGGCCTGAATGGAGACAGGGAACCGGGGCCAACGTCCTGACTTTC. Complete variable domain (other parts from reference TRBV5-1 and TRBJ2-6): KAGVTQTPRYLIKTRGQQVTLSCSPISGHRSVSWYQQTPGQGLQFLFEYFSETQRNKGNFPGRFSGRQFSNSRSEMNVSTLELGDSALYLCASRPEWRQGTGANVLTFGAGSRLTVL.

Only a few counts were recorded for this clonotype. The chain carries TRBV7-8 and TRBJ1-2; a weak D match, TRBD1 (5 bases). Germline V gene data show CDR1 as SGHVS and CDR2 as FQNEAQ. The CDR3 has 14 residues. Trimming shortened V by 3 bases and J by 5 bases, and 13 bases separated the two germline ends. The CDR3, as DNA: TGTGCCAGCAGCTTCAGGGTACCACGGTATGGCTACACCTTC. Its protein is CASSFRVPRYGYTF.

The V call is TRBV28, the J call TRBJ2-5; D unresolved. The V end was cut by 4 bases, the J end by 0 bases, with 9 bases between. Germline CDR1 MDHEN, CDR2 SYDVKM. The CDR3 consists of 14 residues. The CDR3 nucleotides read TGTGCCAGCAGTTCCCCACTAAACCAAGAGACCCAGTACTTC. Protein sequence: CASSSPLNQETQYF.

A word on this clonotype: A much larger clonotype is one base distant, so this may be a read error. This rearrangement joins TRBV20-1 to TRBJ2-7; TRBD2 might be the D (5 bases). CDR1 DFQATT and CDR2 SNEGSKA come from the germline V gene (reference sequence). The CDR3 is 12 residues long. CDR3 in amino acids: CSAGRGYYERYF. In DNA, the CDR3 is TGCAGTGCTGGACGGGGATACTACGAGCGGTACTTC.

CDR3 sequence: CASSLAGGTYEQYF. The CDR3 DNA sequence: TGTGCCAGCAGCTTGGCCGGGGGGACCTACGAGCAGTACTTC. J is TRBJ2-7 and V is TRBV5-6; 7 bases line up with TRBD2. Germline V CDR1 and CDR2: SGHDT, YYEEEE. This CDR3 comprises 14 residues. Germline trimming cut 0 bases from V and 2 bases from J; bases unmatched to any gene: 2.

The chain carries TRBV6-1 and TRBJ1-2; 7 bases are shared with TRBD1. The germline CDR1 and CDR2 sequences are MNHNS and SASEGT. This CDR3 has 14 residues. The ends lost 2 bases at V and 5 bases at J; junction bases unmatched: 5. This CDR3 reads CASSETQGDYGYTF. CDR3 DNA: TGTGCCAGCAGTGAAACGCAGGGGGATTATGGCTACACCTTC.

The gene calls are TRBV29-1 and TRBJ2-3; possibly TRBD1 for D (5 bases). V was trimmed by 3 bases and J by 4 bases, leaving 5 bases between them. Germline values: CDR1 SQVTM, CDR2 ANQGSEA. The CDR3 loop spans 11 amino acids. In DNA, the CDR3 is TGCAGCGTTGAGGGGCCAGATACGCAGTATTTT. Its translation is CSVEGPDTQYF.